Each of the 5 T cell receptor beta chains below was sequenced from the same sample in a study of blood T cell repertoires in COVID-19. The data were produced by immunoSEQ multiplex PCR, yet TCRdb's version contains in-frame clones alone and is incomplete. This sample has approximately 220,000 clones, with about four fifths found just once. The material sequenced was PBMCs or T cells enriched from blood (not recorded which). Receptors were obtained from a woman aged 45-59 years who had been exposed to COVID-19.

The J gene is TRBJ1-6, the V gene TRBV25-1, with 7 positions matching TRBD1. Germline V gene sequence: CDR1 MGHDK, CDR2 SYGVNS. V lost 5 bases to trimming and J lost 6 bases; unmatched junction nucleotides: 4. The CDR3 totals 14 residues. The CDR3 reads CASSRGTANSPLHF. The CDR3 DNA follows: TGTGCCAGCAGTAGAGGGACAGCTAATTCACCCCTCCACTTT. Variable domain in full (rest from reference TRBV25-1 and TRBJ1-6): EADIYQTPRYLVIGTGKKITLECSQTMGHDKMYWYQQDPGMELHLIHYSYGVNSTEKGDLSSESTVSRIRTEHFPLTLESARPSHTSQYLCASSRGTANSPLHFGNGTRLTVT.

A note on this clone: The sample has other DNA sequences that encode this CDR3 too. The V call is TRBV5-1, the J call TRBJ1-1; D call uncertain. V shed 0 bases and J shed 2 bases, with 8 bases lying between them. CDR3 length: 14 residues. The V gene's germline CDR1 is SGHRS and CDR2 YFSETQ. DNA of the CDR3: TGCGCCAGCAGCTTGGACCGGGGTAACACTGAAGCTTTCTTT. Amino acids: CASSLDRGNTEAFF.

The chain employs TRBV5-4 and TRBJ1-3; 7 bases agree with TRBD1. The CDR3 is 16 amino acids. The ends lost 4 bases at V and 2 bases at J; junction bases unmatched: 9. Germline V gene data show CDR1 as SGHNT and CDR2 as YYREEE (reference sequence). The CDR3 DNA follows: TGTGCCAGCAGCCAAAAGCTCGGACAGGCTGGAAACACCATATATTTT. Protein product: CASSQKLGQAGNTIYF. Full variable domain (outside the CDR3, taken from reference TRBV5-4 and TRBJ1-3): ETGVTQSPTHLIKTRGQQVTLRCSSQSGHNTVSWYQQALGQGPQFIFQYYREEENGRGNFPPRFSGLQFPNYSSELNVNALELDDSALYLCASSQKLGQAGNTIYFGEGSWLTVV.

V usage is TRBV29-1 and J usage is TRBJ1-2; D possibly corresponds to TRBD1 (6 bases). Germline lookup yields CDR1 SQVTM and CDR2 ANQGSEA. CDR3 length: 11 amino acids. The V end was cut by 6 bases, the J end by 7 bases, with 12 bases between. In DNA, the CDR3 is TGCAGCGTGGGGGGGGCCAGTGGCTACACCTTC. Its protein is CSVGGASGYTF.

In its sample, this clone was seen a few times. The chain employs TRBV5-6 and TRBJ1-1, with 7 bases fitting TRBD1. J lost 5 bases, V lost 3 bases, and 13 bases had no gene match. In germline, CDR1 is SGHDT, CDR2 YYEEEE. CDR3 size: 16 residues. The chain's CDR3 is CASSSDRASWGTEAFF. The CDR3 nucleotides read TGTGCCAGCAGCTCAGACAGGGCCTCCTGGGGGACTGAAGCTTTCTTT.